The following is a TCR beta chain sequence with its context. When samples were unsorted, tens of millions of PBMCs were used for genomic DNA. Researchers divided each subset's genomic DNA evenly across several immunoSEQ plates. Unsorted PBMC DNA was run through sequencing on ten immunoSEQ deep assay plates. Here immunoSEQ multiplex PCR was the method, and the copy in TCRdb shows in-frame clones only, minus some. Here the sample spans some 510,000 clones, around 79% being singletons. The data were taken from a study of shared clonotypes between healthy human individuals. This sequence was found in a woman aged 40 to 50 in good health. Some clones in this sample may be carry-over from other donors' samples. Source material: PBMCs.

CDR3 DNA sequence: TGTGCCATCAGTGACTTCGGGACTAGCGCTTTCAATGAGCAGTTCTTC. It translates to CAISDFGTSAFNEQFF. This rearrangement joins TRBV10-3 to TRBJ2-1; 10 bases are a match to TRBD2. Trimming took 3 bases from V and 6 from J; bases not matched to a gene: 8. The CDR3 is 16 residues long. Looked up from germline, CDR1 is ENHRY and CDR2 is SYGVKD.